This TCR beta chain appears in the sequencing data of a study of CD8+CD57+ T cells in acquired aplastic anemia. As for the study in general: Sorted CD4+ and CD8+ cells gave an average of approximately 3 ug of DNA. Overall study results and limits: Researchers reported that CD8+ Simpson's diversity was not significantly different in patients versus controls. The study identified around 28 CD8+ CDR3 sequences shared by patients and controls.

V was shortened by 9 bases and J by 7 bases, with 31 bases between the two germline ends. The CDR3 is 17 residues long. Germline CDR1 LNHDA, CDR2 SQIVND (reference sequence). Genomic DNA templated the TCR beta VDJ and CDR3 profiling. TCRdb used MiXCR to reprocess the reads, holding one entry per CDR3 protein. The sample holds about 270,000 distinct CDR3 sequences, 82% seen once. The authors sequenced patients whose flow cytometry had shown CD8+CD57+ cell expansion. About this clonotype: The antigen remains undetermined.

Sequences were obtained from sorted CD4+, CD8+, or CD8+CD57+ T cells (not recorded which) from PBMCs. This receptor was obtained from a human donor with aplastic anemia. V is TRBV19 and J is TRBJ2-7; a possible D gene is TRBD2 (5 bases). CDR3 amino acids: CASSLTRGAANTGEQYV. CDR3 nucleotide sequence: TGTGCCAGCAGCTTAACTCGCGGAGCGGCGAACACCGGGGAGCAGTACGTC.